This T cell receptor beta chain was retrieved from a study of blood T cells in healthy people across ages. Whole-study findings and limits: Older individuals had lower TCR beta diversity per million T cells (the decline was roughly linear).

Healthy Caucasians from Russia aged 6 to 90 served as donors. Germline loops: CDR1 SGHRS, CDR2 YFSETQ. J was trimmed by 7 bases and V by 3 bases; bases with no gene match: 11. The CDR3 length is 15 residues. Turning to this clonotype: Its target is unknown.

A sample-barcoded 5' primer and a J-beta primer mix were used in a second PCR of roughly 6 to 11 cycles. Through a template-switch adaptor with 12 random nucleotides, each cDNA molecule received a tag. TCRdb analysed the 5' RACE reads with MiXCR anew, one entry per CDR3 protein. The top ten clones hold 18% of a sample with approximately 1,100,000 distinct CDR3 sequences, 45% of them seen once. The clonotype was recovered from a woman in her fifties or sixties in good health. This chain joins TRBV5-1 and TRBJ1-1; 8 nucleotides align to TRBD1. Sequences were obtained from blood. The CDR3 loop is CASSYSGTGAVEAFF. Written as DNA, the CDR3 is TGCGCCAGCAGCTACTCCGGGACAGGAGCAGTTGAAGCTTTCTTT.